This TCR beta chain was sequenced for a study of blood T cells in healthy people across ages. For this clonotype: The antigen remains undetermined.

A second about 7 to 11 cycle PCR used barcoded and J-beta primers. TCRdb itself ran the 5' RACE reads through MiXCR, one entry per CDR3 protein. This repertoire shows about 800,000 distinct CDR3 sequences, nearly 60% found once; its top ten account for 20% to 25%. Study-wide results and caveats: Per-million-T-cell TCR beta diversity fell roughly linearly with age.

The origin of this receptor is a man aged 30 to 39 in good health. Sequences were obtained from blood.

This CDR3 reads CASSSWTGVDEQYF. CDR3 DNA: TGTGCCAGCAGCTCCTGGACAGGGGTGGACGAGCAGTACTTC. The J gene is TRBJ2-4, the V gene TRBV5-6; 9 bases align to TRBD1. With the DNA end fitting TRBJ2-7 better, the J assignment may be wrong. Germline assignment: CDR1 SGHDT and CDR2 YYEEEE. The CDR3 spans 14 residues.